The 24 T cell receptor beta chains below all came from one sample that was sequenced in a study of CD8 T cells in ankylosing spondylitis (dated by TCRdb to 2015 to 2018). Library preparation employed 5' RACE. The sequencing machine was an Illumina HiSeq 2500. The public reads were run again by TCRdb, first through fastp at Q25 and then through MiXCR, and only productive beta chains were kept. CDR3 protein sequences are deduplicated, and each keeps its most common genes and DNA. The sample contains 250,000 or so distinct CDR3 sequences, 20% to 30% of them found a single time. The ten largest clones capture 0.6% to 0.75% of the sample. Sequenced: blood, either unsorted or a sorted T cell fraction (not recorded which). These receptors all stem from a male donor with ankylosing spondylitis or in good health (not recorded which).

This clonotype was observed a handful of times. This CDR3 reads CASTSRGWVSLSSGANVLTF. CDR3 coding DNA: TGTGCCAGCACCTCACGAGGGTGGGTCTCATTGTCGTCTGGGGCCAACGTCCTGACTTTC. The chain employs TRBV12-3 or TRBV12-4 and TRBJ2-6; tentatively, D is TRBD2 (5 bases). The CDR3 length is 20 residues. Between the trimmed V and J ends, which lost 7 bases and 1 base, there was a span of 26 bases.

The table lists this clonotype with many counts. The J gene is TRBJ2-1, the V gene TRBV20-1; 7 nucleotides line up with TRBD1. The CDR3 covers 14 residues. V dropped 0 bases and J dropped 3; count of bases not matched to a gene: 2. The germline CDR1 and CDR2 sequences are DFQATT and SNEGSKA (reference sequence). CDR3 amino acids: CSARDGTVYNEQFF. In DNA, the CDR3 is TGCAGTGCTAGAGATGGGACAGTCTACAATGAGCAGTTCTTC.

This clonotype was counted many times. This sequence joins TRBV11-2 and TRBJ1-2; no reliable D call. CDR1 is SGHAT, CDR2 FQNNGV, per germline. The CDR3 sequence is 13 residues long. V was cut by 5 bases and J by 12 bases, with 19 bases left in between. This chain's CDR3 is CASSPHTSRLHTF. CDR3 nucleotide sequence: TGTGCCAGCAGCCCACATACGTCCAGGCTACACACCTTC.

V is TRBV20-1 and J is TRBJ1-2; 7 bases are shared with TRBD1. CDR3 length equals 12 residues. CDR1 is DFQATT, CDR2 SNEGSKA, per germline (reference sequence). The trim removed 5 bases at V and 3 bases at J, leaving 3 bases unmatched. The CDR3 region is CSAGGTDYGYTF. The CDR3 region has the DNA TGCAGTGCTGGAGGGACAGACTATGGCTACACCTTC.

This clonotype occurred once. This chain joins TRBV30 and TRBJ2-1; 10 bases are a match to TRBD2. This CDR3 has 14 residues. V lost 3 bases to trimming and J lost 4 bases; unmatched junction nucleotides: 3. Germline V CDR1 and CDR2: GTSNPN, SVGIG (reference sequence). The CDR3 DNA reads TGTGCCTGGAGCCAGACTAGCGGGTACAATGAGCAGTTCTTC. This codes for CAWSQTSGYNEQFF.

This clonotype showed up many times. This chain uses TRBV5-1 with TRBJ2-7; 7 positions agree with TRBD1. J lost 3 bases, V lost 0 bases, and 6 bases had no gene match. CDR1 SGHRS and CDR2 YFSETQ come from the germline V gene. CDR3 length equals 15 residues. This CDR3 reads CASSLGQGIDYEQYF. The CDR3 DNA follows: TGCGCCAGCAGCTTGGGACAGGGAATAGACTACGAGCAGTACTTC.

This chain joins TRBV4-2 and TRBJ2-3, with 12 bases lining up with TRBD2. Trimming removed 4 bases from V and 6 bases from J; junction bases left unmatched: 14. CDR3 length: 18 amino acids. The germline gives CDR1 LGHNA, CDR2 YNFKEQ. The CDR3 reads CASSPSGGAVVLSDTQYF. DNA for the CDR3: TGTGCCAGCAGCCCTAGCGGGGGGGCCGTGGTCCTATCTGATACGCAGTATTTT.

There are many counts of this clonotype. The chain carries TRBV27 and TRBJ1-5; no clear D gene. CDR1 MNHEY and CDR2 SMNVEV come from the germline V gene (reference sequence). V gave up 3 bases and J gave up 0 bases, with 9 bases separating them. The CDR3 sequence is 15 residues long. This chain's CDR3 is CASSFSYNSNQPQHF. The DNA of the CDR3 is TGTGCCAGCAGTTTCTCGTATAATAGCAATCAGCCCCAGCATTTT.

In the case of this clonotype: This could be a read error, since a much larger clone is one nucleotide away. This likely comes from a read error, as the CDR3 has no conserved phenylalanine or tryptophan at its end. The chain carries TRBV29-1 and TRBJ2-3; D perhaps matches TRBD2 (7 bases). Trimming removed 7 bases from V and 2 bases from J, with 13 bases in between. The length of the CDR3 is 13 residues. The germline V gene encodes CDR1 SQVTM and CDR2 ANQGSEA. The CDR3 nucleotides are TGCAGCGGCGAAGGGGGGGCCACAGATACGCAGTATCTT. Amino acid sequence: CSGEGGATDTQYL.

This chain joins TRBV20-1 and TRBJ2-2; D not certain. Looked up from germline, CDR1 is DFQATT and CDR2 is SNEGSKA (reference sequence). V was shortened by 3 bases and J by 2 bases, with 10 bases between the two germline ends. The CDR3 spans 14 residues. In DNA form, the CDR3 reads TGCAGTGCTAGCAGCCAACTAAACACCGGGGAGCTGTTTTTT. Residues: CSASSQLNTGELFF.

This clonotype has just a few counts. V and J are TRBV11-1 and TRBJ2-5; possibly TRBD2 for D (5 bases). The length of the CDR3 is 14 residues. Trimming removed 2 bases from V and 7 bases from J, with 14 bases in between. Germline lookup yields CDR1 SGHAT and CDR2 FQDESV (reference sequence). The DNA of the CDR3 is TGTGCCAGCAGCTTACGAGGGCATTGGTGGACCCAGTACTTC. Its translation: CASSLRGHWWTQYF.

This clonotype appeared a few times. This chain connects TRBV6-6 to TRBJ2-6, with no clear D. The CDR3 covers 13 residues. With 8 bases removed from V and 0 bases from J, the gap between germline ends came to 5 bases. Germline assignment: CDR1 MNHNY and CDR2 SVGAGI (reference sequence). Here the CDR3 DNA reads TGTGCCAGCCAGGTCTCTGGGGCCAACGTCCTGACTTTC. It translates to CASQVSGANVLTF.

The chain uses TRBV20-1 and TRBJ2-2; D is uncertain. Trimming shortened V by 0 bases and J by 6 bases, and 11 bases separated the two germline ends. In germline, CDR1 is DFQATT, CDR2 SNEGSKA (reference sequence). CDR3 length equals 14 residues. CDR3 loop: CSARDYSPAGELFF. In nucleotides, the CDR3 is TGCAGTGCTAGAGATTATAGCCCAGCCGGGGAGCTGTTTTTT.

This clonotype occurred many times. The chain joins TRBV20-1 to TRBJ1-5; no clear D gene. Germline loops: CDR1 DFQATT, CDR2 SNEGSKA (reference sequence). V lost 1 base and J lost 7, with 11 bases in between. This CDR3 region has 13 residues. DNA for the CDR3: TGCAGTGCTAGAGGGTCCAGCGGGCAGCCCCAGCATTTT. It specifies CSARGSSGQPQHF.

This clonotype was observed at least ten times. The chain joins TRBV12-3 or TRBV12-4 to TRBJ2-3; possibly TRBD2 for D (5 bases). V was clipped by 4 bases and J by 3 bases, with 11 bases between them. This CDR3 spans 14 amino acids. This CDR3 reads CASSWGEPTDTQYF. DNA of the CDR3: TGTGCCAGCAGTTGGGGAGAACCGACAGATACGCAGTATTTT.

In DNA, the CDR3 is TGCAGTGCTGCTAGCGGGGGGCCCGTGGCCACGCAGTATTTT. It codes for CSAASGGPVATQYF. The chain uses TRBV20-1 and TRBJ2-3, with 11 nucleotides matching TRBD2. V lost 5 bases and J lost 9; bases outside the gene matches: 10. There are 14 residues in the CDR3. The germline CDR1 and CDR2 sequences are DFQATT and SNEGSKA (reference sequence).

This clonotype occurred a few times. The V and J genes are TRBV12-3 or TRBV12-4 and TRBJ2-7; D remains unclear. The CDR3 has 12 amino acids. Trimming stripped 2 bases from V and 1 base from J, with 3 bases between. CDR3 DNA sequence: TGTGCCAGCAGTTTATATTCCTACGAGCAGTACTTC. Translating gives CASSLYSYEQYF.

This clonotype was recorded a few times. The rearrangement uses TRBV20-1 and TRBJ2-7; 12 bases are shared with TRBD2. This CDR3 has 14 amino acids. Per germline, CDR1 DFQATT and CDR2 SNEGSKA (reference sequence). V lost 5 bases, J lost 6 bases, and 8 bases stayed unmatched. CDR3 amino acids: CSAPRTSGVFEQYF. DNA of the CDR3: TGCAGTGCTCCTAGGACTAGCGGGGTGTTCGAGCAGTACTTC.

This clonotype was seen many times. The J gene is TRBJ2-5, the V gene TRBV3-1; 8 bases match TRBD1. Looked up from germline, CDR1 is LGHDT and CDR2 is YNNKEL (reference sequence). CDR3 length equals 13 residues. Trimming took 6 bases from V and 5 from J; bases not matched to a gene: 5. CDR3 sequence: CASRQGAQETQYF. DNA of the CDR3: TGTGCCAGCAGGCAGGGGGCCCAGGAGACCCAGTACTTC.

The chain links TRBV29-1 to TRBJ2-1; 7 nucleotides match TRBD1. V dropped 6 bases and J dropped 4; count of bases not matched to a gene: 12. CDR3 length: 15 amino acids. Germline CDR1 is SQVTM and CDR2 is ANQGSEA. The CDR3 region has the DNA TGCAGCGTCGCGCCTCCGGGACAGTTTTACAATGAGCAGTTCTTC. It specifies CSVAPPGQFYNEQFF.

This chain links TRBV20-1 with TRBJ1-1, with 7 bases that match TRBD1. This CDR3 comprises 13 residues. Germline loops: CDR1 DFQATT, CDR2 SNEGSKA (reference sequence). V trimming: 7 bases; J trimming: 1 base; junction bases outside the gene matches: 6. The CDR3 sequence is CSVPDRPNTEAFF. DNA of the CDR3: TGCAGTGTACCGGACAGGCCGAACACTGAAGCTTTCTTT.

This clonotype was counted at least ten times. The chain joins TRBV7-3 to TRBJ1-6; 7 nucleotides agree with TRBD1. V shed 2 bases and J 10 bases; nucleotides not matched to a gene: 5. The length of the CDR3 is 14 residues. Germline CDR1 and CDR2: SGHTA and FQGTGA. CDR3 protein: CASSLQSGGSPLHF. The CDR3 DNA is TGTGCCAGCAGCTTACAGTCAGGGGGATCACCCCTCCACTTT.

In this sample, this clonotype turned up many times. The rearrangement links TRBV4-2 to TRBJ2-7; 8 nucleotides match TRBD2. Germline V lookup: CDR1 LGHNA, CDR2 YNFKEQ. After removal of 0 bases from V and 5 bases from J, the junction contained 6 bases not matched to a gene. The CDR3 sequence is 15 residues long. DNA for the CDR3: TGTGCCAGCAGCCAAGACCCGGGACTAGTGGACGAGCAGTACTTC. It codes for CASSQDPGLVDEQYF.

The chain uses TRBV20-1 and TRBJ1-2; D is undetermined. CDR3 size: 12 residues. Trimming left V 2 bases short and J 3 bases short, with 7 bases between. Germline V lookup: CDR1 DFQATT, CDR2 SNEGSKA (reference sequence). CDR3 in amino acids: CSARHPDYGYTF. CDR3 coding DNA: TGCAGTGCTAGACATCCAGACTATGGCTACACCTTC.